This T cell receptor (beta chain) was sequenced for a study of regulatory T cells in long-lasting Graves disease. Study-wide context: Newly diagnosed Graves' patients took antithyroid drugs under 3 months.

As for time point: newly diagnosed GD, antithyroid drugs for less than 3 months. PBMC RNA was the source of the TCR library. With 6 bases removed from V and 2 bases from J, the gap between germline ends came to 13 bases. The germline V gene encodes CDR1 MDHEN and CDR2 SYDVKM. The CDR3 covers 14 residues. This clonotype was counted at least ten times. Arm-PCR of CDR3 regions and iRepertoire HTBI primers were used to build TCR beta libraries. TCRdb independently ran MiXCR on the multiplex PCR reads; one entry per CDR3 protein. The sample yields about 350,000 distinct CDR3 sequences, approximately 15% seen once. These data were also filed under a second study, of T cells in Graves' hyperthyroidism and ophthalmopathy.

The source of this sequence is a man aged 40-49 years with Graves disease. The source material was peripheral blood mononuclear cells (PBMCs), sampled at new diagnosis, from a patient treated with antithyroid drugs. J is TRBJ1-1 and V is TRBV28, with TRBD1 as a possible D gene (6 bases). Written as DNA, the CDR3 is TGTGCCAGCAGGACTACAGGGCGCAACACTGAAGCTTTCTTT. This gives the protein CASRTTGRNTEAFF.